This entry concerns a single T cell receptor (beta chain). Reverse transcription of roughly 0.5 to 1 ug RNA was carried out with random hexamers. TCRdb re-called the immunoSEQ multiplex PCR reads through MiXCR, storing one row per CDR3 protein. Of approximately 110,000 distinct CDR3 sequences listed, over 90% are singletons. V dropped 6 bases and J dropped 8 bases, with 11 bases sitting between them. The length of the CDR3 is 11 residues. Germline V lookup: CDR1 MGHRA, CDR2 YSYEKL. This entry belongs to a study of CD8 T cells in Susac syndrome. The TCR comes from a human donor with multiple sclerosis. Sequencing used CD8+ T cells from PBMCs. The chain couples TRBV4-1 to TRBJ2-7; D tentatively fits TRBD1 or TRBD2 (5 bases each). The CDR3 nucleotides read TGCGCCAGCAGTGGGGGAATAAAGCAGTACTTC. Protein product: CASSGGIKQYF.